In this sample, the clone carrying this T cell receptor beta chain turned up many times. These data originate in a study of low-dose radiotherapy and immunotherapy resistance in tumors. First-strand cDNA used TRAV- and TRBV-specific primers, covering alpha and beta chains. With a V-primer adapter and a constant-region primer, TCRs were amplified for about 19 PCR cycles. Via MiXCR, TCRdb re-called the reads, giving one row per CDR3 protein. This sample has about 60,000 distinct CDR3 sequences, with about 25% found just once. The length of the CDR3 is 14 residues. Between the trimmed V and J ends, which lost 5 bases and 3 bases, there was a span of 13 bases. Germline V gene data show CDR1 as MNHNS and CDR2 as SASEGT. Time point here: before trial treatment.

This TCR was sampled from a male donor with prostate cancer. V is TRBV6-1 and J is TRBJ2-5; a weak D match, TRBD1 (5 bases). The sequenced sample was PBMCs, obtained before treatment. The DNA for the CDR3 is TGTGCCAGCAGTCGTCCGACAGAGGAAGAGACCCAGTACTTC. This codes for CASSRPTEEETQYF.